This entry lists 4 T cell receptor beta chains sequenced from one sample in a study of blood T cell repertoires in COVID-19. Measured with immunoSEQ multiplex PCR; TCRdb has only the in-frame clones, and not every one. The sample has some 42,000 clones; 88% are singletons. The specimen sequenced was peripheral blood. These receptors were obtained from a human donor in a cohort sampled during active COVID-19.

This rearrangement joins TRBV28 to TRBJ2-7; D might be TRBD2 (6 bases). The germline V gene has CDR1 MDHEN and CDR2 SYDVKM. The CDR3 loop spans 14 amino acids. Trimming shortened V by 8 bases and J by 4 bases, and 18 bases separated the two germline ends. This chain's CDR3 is CASFEEGELYEQYF. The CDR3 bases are TGTGCCAGCTTCGAGGAGGGAGAGTTATACGAGCAGTACTTC.

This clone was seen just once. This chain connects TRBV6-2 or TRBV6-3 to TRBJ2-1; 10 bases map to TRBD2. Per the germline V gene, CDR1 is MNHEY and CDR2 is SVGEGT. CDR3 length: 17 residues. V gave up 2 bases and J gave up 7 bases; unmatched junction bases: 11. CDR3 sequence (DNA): TGTGCCAGCAGTTACAGCCGTAGCGGGGGGCGGGGGAATGAGCAGTTCTTC. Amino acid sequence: CASSYSRSGGRGNEQFF.

CDR3 region: CASRTPGDNSPLHF. CDR3 nucleotide sequence: TGTGCCAGCAGAACCCCAGGGGACAATTCACCCCTCCACTTT. The chain uses TRBV5-5 and TRBJ1-6, with D possibly TRBD1 on 6 matching bases. Between the trimmed V and J ends, which lost 5 bases and 7 bases, there was a span of 13 bases. The CDR3 loop spans 14 amino acids. Germline V gene data show CDR1 as SGHKS and CDR2 as YYEKEE (reference sequence).

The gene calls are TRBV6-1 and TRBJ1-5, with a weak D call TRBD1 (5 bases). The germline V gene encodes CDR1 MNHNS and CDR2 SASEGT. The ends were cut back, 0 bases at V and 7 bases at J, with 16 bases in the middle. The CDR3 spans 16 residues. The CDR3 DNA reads TGTGCCAGCAGTGAAGCGGGTTGGGGGGTTCGGCAGCCCCAGCATTTT. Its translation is CASSEAGWGVRQPQHF.